Given below is one T cell receptor beta chain in context. Its recognized antigen is unknown. Base qualities are not provided; no much larger clone lies one nucleotide away. This sample was taken from a study of T cell responses to AZD1222 COVID-19 vaccine listed by TCRdb under 2021. Background for the entire study: TCR sequencing covered 233 trial participants: 207 given two doses of AZD1222 and around 26 given two doses of MenACWY control vaccine. Trial participants were enrolled into age subgroups of 18-55, 56-69 and 70-plus years, which contained approximately 150, 28 and 58 TCR-sequenced participants, respectively.

The CDR3 regions of human TCRbeta chains were analyzed by immunosequencing. Per the original workflow: Repertoire TCRs were checked for matches against a reference library of SARS-CoV-2-specific TCRs that had been generated using the MIRA antigen-specificity platform. Breadth was defined as the fraction of unique TCRs that were SARS-CoV-2-associated. Depth was defined as the fraction of total T cells that were SARS-CoV-2-associated. Using the MIRA data, each spike-specific TCR was mapped to the spike region that the TCR reacts to and placed in a CD4 or CD8 class. Log10-transformed breadth and depth values were compared by one-way ANOVA with Sidak's multiple comparisons tests. In TCRdb, the immuneACCESS table is reduced to in-frame sequences with V and J assigned. These tables do not hold every clone; where another copy was compared, an unresolved V gene accounts for under half, and the others remain unexplained. V, J and clone size derive from that table, while D and trimming were established from the DNA sequence. In this sample the table shows about 93,000 clones, 80% to 90% of which occur a single time. The biggest ten clones account for about 2.4% of the sample.

The time point label, read with the paper, signifies: about 28 days (+/-7) after the second vaccine dose. Because spike-specific TCR depth and breadth did not differ between the two schedules, AZD1222 recipients who got a second dose at roughly 4 weeks were pooled with those who got a second dose at roughly 12 weeks. Vaccinee samples came from UK trials COV001 and COV002, including a single-blind randomized controlled phase 2/3 trial of AZD1222 (ChAdOx1 nCoV-19) in healthy adults. For TCRbeta chain sequencing, PBMC samples from trial participants were taken at day 0 and at day 28 after the second dose. At the junction V is shortened by 6 bases and J by 4 bases, with 11 bases in between. The CDR3 has 12 amino acids, counting the end cysteine and phenylalanine. Only the CDR3 portion is preserved as DNA: 36 bases, with reading frame beginning at the first base. The germline V gene (reference sequence) sets CDR1 to GTSNPN and CDR2 to SVGIG.

Summary of the overall study and its limitations: Participants were mostly white British, with more females than males. The authors suggested clonal diversity may have been underestimated. Conclusions about previously exposed vaccinees are limited, since just five to seven AZD1222 recipients were seropositive for SARS-CoV-2 at baseline. After two AZD1222 doses, both the breadth and the depth of spike-specific TCRs were significantly higher than at day 0 and than in MenACWY recipients. In the small 56-69-year group, the increase in depth fell short of significance, most likely because of low power. Vaccine-associated CD4 TCRs spanned the whole spike protein, with dominant responses in regions 160-218 and 743-854. Reportedly, almost half of the unique spike-specific TCRs recognized epitopes lying outside the regions that are mutated in the B.1.351 and B.1.1.7 variants. No day 14 peak-response samples were available, so repertoires were characterized only after the peak T cell response.

The clonotype was recovered from an adult who received the AZD1222 COVID-19 vaccine. The chain uses TRBV30 and TRBJ2-3; too little of a D gene remains to name it. The source material was peripheral blood, sampled 28 days after the second AZD1222 dose. CDR3 loop: CACTDPADTQYF. Read as DNA, the sequence is TGTGCCTGTACGGACCCGGCAGATACGCAGTATTTT.